This TCR beta chain was identified in a study of T cell changes during pregnancy in multiple sclerosis. V was clipped by 5 bases and J by 3 bases; unmatched bases: 8. Per the germline V gene, CDR1 is LNHNV and CDR2 is YYDKDF (reference sequence). The CDR3 loop spans 16 amino acids. Sequencing was performed with immunoSEQ multiplex PCR; in TCRdb, only in-frame clones are kept and a portion is missing. This sample has tens of thousands of clones, with 75% to 95% found just once. The chain employs TRBV15 and TRBJ2-3, with 10 bases matching TRBD1. The specimen was CD4+ T cells from peripheral blood mononuclear cells, collected in the second trimester of pregnancy. This clonotype originated in a female donor in good health, enrolled as a control in a pregnancy study. The CDR3: CATSPRQGAGTDTQYF. As DNA, the CDR3 is TGTGCCACCAGCCCACGACAGGGGGCGGGGACAGATACGCAGTATTTT.